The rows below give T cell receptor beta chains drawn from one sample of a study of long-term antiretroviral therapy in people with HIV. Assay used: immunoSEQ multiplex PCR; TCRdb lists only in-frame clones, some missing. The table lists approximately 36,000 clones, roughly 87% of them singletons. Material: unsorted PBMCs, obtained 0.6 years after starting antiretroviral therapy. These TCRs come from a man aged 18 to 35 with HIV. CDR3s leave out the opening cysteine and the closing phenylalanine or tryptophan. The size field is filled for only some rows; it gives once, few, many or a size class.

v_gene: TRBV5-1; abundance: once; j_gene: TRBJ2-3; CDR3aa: ASRDLAAPTDTQY
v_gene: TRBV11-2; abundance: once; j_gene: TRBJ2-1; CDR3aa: ASSLTWASGSSYNEQF
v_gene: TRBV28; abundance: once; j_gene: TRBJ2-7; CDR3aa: ASSSSTGFFYEQY
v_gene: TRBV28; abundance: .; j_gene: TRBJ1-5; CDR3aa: ASISNGEAFSNQPQH
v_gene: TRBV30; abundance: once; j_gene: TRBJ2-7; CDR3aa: AWSGNVHEQY
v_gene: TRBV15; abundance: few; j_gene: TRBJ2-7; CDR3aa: ATSRERTPAGEY
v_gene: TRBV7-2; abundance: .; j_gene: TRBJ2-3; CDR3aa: ASTQGVGTDTQY
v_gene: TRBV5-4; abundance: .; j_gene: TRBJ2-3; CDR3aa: ASRGQGTHSTDTQY
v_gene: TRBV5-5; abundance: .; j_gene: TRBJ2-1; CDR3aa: ASSFVRGGGEQF
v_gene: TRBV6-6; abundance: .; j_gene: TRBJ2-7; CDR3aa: ASKGGGVGEQY
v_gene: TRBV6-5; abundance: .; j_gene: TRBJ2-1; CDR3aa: ASGMVNEQF
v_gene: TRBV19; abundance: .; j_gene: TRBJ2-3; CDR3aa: ASTKPDTPGRQY
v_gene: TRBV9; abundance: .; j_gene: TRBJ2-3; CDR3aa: ASSEPQDLGTQY
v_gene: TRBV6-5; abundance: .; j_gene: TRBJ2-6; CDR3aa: ASSWTASNGANVLT
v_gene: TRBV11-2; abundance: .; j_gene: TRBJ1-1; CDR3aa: ASSLIDRKYEAF
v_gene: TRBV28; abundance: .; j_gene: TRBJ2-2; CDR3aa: ASRSYTGELF
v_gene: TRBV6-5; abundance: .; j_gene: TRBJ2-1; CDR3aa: ASSYNRLAPADEQF
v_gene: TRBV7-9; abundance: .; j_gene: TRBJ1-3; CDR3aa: ASSPGLYSGNTIY
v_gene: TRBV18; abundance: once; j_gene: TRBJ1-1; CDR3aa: ASSPENTEAF
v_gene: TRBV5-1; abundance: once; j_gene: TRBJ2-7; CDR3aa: ASSRMGIEQY
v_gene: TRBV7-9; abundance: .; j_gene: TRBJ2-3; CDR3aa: ASSLGLVSQY
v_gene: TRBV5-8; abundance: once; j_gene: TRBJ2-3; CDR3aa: ATNPVGRGGMTDTQY
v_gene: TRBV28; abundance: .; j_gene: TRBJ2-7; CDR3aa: ASTPGDKYEQY
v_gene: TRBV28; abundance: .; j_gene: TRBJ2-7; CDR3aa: ASRPDSRFQQY
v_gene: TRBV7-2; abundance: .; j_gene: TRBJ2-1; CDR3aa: ASSLLASGGHEQF
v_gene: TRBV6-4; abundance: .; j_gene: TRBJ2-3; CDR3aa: ASSDGASTDTQY
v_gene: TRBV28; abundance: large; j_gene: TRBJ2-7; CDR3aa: ASTPGDKYEQY
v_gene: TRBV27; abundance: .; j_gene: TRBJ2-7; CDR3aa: ASSLKATGWYEQY
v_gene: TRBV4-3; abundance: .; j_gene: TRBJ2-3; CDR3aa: ASSQAPDPSTDTQY
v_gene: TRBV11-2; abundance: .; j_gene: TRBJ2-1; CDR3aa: ASSLVSTYNEQF
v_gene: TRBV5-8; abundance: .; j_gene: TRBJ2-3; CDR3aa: ASPARGTDTQY
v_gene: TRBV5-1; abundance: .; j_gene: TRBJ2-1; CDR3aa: ASSLAELAGLPPYNEQF
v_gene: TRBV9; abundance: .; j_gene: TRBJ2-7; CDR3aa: ASSAGQGNEQY
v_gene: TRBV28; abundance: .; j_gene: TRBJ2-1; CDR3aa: ASSLGTSGRSEQF
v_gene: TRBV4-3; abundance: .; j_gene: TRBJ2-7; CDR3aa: ASSHGADYEQY
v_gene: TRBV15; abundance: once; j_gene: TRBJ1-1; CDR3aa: ATRSIWGGVNTEAF
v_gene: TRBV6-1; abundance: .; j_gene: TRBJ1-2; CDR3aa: ASSENWGRVRYT
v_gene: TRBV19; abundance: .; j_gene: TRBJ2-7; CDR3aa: ASSIAGIGYEQY